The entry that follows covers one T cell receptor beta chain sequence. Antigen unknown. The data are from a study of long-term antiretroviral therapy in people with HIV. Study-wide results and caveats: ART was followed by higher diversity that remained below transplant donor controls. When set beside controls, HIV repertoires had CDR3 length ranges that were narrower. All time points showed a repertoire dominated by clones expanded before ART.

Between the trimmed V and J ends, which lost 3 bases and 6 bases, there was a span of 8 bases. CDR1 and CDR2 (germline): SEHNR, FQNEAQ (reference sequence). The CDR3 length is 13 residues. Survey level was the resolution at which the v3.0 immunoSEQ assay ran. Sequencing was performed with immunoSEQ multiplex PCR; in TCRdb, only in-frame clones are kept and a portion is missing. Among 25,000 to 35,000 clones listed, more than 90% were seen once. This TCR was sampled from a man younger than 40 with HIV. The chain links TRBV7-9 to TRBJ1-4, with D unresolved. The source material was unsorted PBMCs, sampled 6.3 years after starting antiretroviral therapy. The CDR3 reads CASSLGGDEKLFF. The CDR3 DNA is TGTGCCAGCAGCTTGGGCGGAGATGAAAAACTGTTTTTT. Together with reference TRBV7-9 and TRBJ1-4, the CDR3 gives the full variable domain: DTGVSQNPRHKITKRGQNVTFRCDPISEHNRLYWYRQTLGQGPEFLTYFQNEAQLEKSRLLSDRFSAERPKGSFSTLEIQRTEQGDSAMYLCASSLGGDEKLFFGSGTQLSVL.